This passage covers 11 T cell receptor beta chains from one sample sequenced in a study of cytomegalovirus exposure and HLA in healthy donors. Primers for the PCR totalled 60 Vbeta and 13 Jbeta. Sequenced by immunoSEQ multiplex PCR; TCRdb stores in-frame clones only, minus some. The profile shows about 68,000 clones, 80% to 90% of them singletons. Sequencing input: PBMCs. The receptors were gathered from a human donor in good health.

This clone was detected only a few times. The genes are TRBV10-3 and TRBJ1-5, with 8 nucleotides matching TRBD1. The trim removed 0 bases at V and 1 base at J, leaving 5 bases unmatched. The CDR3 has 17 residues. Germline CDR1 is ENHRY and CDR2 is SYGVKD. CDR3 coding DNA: TGTGCCATCAGTGAGTCGGCAGGGGGCTGGAGCAATCAGCCCCAGCATTTT. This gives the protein CAISESAGGWSNQPQHF.

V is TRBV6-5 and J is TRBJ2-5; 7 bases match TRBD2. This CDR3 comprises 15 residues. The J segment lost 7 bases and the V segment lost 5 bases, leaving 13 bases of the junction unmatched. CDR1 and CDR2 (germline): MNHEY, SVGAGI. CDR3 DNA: TGTGCCAGCAGTCCTCCCCCACTAGCGCCAGGGACCCAGTACTTC. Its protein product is CASSPPPLAPGTQYF.

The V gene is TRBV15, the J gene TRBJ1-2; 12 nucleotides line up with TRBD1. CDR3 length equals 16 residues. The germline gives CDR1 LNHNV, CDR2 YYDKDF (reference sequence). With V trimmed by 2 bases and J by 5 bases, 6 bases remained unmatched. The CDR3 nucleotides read TGTGCCACCAGCAGACCGGGACAGGGGGCGTCGTATGGCTACACCTTC. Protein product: CATSRPGQGASYGYTF.

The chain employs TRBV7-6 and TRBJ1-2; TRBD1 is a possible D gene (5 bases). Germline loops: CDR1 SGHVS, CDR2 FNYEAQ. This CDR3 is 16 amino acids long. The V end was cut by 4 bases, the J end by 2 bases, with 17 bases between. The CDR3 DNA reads TGTGCCAGCAGCTACGGACATCCCCCCCGGAACTATGGCTACACCTTC. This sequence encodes CASSYGHPPRNYGYTF.

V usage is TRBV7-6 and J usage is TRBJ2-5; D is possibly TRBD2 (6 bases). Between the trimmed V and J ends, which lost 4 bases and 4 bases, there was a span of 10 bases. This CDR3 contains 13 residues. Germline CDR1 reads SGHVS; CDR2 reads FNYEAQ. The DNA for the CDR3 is TGTGCCAGCAGCTCCCTCGGGGGAGAGACCCAGTACTTC. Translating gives CASSSLGGETQYF.

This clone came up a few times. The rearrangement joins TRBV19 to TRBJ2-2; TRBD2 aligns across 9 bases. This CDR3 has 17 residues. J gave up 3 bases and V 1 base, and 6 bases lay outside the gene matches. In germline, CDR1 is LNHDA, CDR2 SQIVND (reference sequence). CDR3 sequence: CASSIGASGAYTGELFF. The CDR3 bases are TGTGCCAGTAGTATAGGCGCTAGCGGGGCGTACACCGGGGAGCTGTTTTTT.

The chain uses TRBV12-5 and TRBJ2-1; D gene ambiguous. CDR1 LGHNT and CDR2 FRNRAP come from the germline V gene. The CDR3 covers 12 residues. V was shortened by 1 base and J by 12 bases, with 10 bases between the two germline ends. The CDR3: CASGLGSAVQFF. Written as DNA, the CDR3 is TGTGCTAGTGGTTTGGGTTCCGCGGTGCAGTTCTTC.

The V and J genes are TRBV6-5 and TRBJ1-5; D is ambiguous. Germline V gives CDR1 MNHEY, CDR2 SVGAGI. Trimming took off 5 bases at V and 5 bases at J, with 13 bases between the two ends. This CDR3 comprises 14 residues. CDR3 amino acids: CASSSGRGDQPQHF. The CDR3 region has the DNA TGTGCCAGCAGTAGCGGGCGGGGAGATCAGCCCCAGCATTTT.

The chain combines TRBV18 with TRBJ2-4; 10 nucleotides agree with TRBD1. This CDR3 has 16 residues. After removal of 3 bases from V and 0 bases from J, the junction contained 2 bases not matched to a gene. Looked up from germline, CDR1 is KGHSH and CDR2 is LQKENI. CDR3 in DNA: TGTGCCAGCTCACCTGGGACAGGGGTAGCCAAAAACATTCAGTACTTC. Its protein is CASSPGTGVAKNIQYF.

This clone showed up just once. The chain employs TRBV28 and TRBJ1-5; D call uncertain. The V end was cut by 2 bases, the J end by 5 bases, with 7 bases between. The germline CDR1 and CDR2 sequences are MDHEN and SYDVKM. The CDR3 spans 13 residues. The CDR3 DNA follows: TGTGCCAGCAGTTTACATCGGGATCAGCCCCAGCATTTT. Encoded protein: CASSLHRDQPQHF.

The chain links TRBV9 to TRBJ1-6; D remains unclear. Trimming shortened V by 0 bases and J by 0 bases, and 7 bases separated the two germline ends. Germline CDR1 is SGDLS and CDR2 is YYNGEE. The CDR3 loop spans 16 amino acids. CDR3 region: CASSVGSFSYNSPLHF. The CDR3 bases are TGTGCCAGCAGCGTAGGGAGCTTCTCCTATAATTCACCCCTCCACTTT.